This record concerns one T cell receptor beta chain sequence. This table comes from immunoSEQ multiplex PCR, and its TCRdb copy is limited to in-frame clones, with some not included. The sample holds about 15,000 clones, 91% seen once. Time point given: newly diagnosed, previously untreated cHL patient sample. Magnetic depletion of non-target cells from thawed PBMCs yielded purified CD8+ T cells. The data are from a study of PD-1 blockade in classical Hodgkin lymphoma. Trimming cost V 3 bases and J 5 bases; bases outside gene matches: 6. From germline, CDR1 is SGDLS and CDR2 YYNGEE. The CDR3 spans 15 residues.

This chain links TRBV9 with TRBJ2-1; 9 nucleotides line up with TRBD2. Input material: CD8+ T cells from blood. This TCR derives from a human donor with classical Hodgkin lymphoma. The CDR3 coding sequence is TGTGCCAGCAGCGAGTGGACTAGCGAGGACAATGAGCAGTTCTTC. Translated, it gives CASSEWTSEDNEQFF. Supplemented by reference TRBV9 and TRBJ2-1, the full variable domain reads DSGVTQTPKHLITATGQRVTLRCSPRSGDLSVYWYQQSLDQGLQFLIQYYNGEERAKGNILERFSAQQFPDLHSELNLSSLELGDSALYFCASSEWTSEDNEQFFGPGTRLTVL.